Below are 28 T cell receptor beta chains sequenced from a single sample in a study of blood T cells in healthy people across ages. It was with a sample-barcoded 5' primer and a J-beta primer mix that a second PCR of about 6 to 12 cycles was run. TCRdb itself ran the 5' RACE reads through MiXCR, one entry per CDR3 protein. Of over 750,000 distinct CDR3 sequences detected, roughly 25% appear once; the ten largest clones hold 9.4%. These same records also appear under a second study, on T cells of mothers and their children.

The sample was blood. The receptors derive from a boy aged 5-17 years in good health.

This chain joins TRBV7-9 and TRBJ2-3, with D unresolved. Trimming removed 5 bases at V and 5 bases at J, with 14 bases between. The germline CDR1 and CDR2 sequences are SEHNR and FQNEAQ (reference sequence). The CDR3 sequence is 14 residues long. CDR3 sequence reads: CASSHGGVRDTQYF. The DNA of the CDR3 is TGTGCCAGCAGCCATGGTGGGGTCCGAGATACGCAGTATTTT.

The CDR3 region has the DNA TGTGCCAGCAGTTACCCCCCGACGCCCGGAAACACCATATATTTT. Its protein is CASSYPPTPGNTIYF. The chain uses TRBV6-6 and TRBJ1-3; D is ambiguous. The germline gives CDR1 MNHNY, CDR2 SVGAGI (reference sequence). Trimming pared 2 bases from V and 4 bases from J, leaving 12 bases between. CDR3 length equals 15 residues.

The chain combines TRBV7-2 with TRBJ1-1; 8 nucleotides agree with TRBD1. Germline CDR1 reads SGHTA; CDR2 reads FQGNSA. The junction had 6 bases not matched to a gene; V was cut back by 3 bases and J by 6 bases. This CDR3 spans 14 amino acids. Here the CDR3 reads CASSFETGEAEAFF. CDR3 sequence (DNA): TGTGCCAGCAGCTTTGAGACAGGGGAGGCTGAAGCTTTCTTT.

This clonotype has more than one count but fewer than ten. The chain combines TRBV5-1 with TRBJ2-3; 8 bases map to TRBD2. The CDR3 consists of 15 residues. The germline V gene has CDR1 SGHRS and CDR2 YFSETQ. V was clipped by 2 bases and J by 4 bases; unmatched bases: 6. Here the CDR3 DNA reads TGCGCCAGCAGCTTAGCGGGAGCTTACGCAGATACGCAGTATTTT. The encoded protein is CASSLAGAYADTQYF. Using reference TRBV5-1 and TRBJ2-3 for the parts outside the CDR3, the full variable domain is KAGVTQTPRYLIKTRGQQVTLSCSPISGHRSVSWYQQTPGQGLQFLFEYFSETQRNKGNFPGRFSGRQFSNSRSEMNVSTLELGDSALYLCASSLAGAYADTQYFGPGTRLTVL.

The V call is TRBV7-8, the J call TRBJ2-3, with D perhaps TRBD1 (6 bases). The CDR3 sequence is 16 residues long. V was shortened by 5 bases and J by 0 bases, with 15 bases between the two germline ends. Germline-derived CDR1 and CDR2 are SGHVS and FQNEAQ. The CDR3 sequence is CASSALARGSTDTQYF. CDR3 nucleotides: TGTGCCAGCAGCGCATTAGCGAGGGGGAGCACAGATACGCAGTATTTT.

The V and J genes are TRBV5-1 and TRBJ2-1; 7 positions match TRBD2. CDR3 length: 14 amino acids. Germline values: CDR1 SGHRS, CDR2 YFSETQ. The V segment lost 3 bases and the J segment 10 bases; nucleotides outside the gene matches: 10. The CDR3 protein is CASSSVGLVWEQFF. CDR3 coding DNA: TGCGCCAGCAGCTCAGTCGGACTAGTGTGGGAGCAGTTCTTC.

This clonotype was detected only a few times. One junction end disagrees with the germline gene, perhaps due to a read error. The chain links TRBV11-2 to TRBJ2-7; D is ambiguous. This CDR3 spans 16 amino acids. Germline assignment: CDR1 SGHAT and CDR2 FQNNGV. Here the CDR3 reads CASSLVGDLSSYERYF. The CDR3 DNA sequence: TGTGCCAGCAGCTTAGTAGGAGACTTAAGCTCCTACGAGCGGTACTTC.

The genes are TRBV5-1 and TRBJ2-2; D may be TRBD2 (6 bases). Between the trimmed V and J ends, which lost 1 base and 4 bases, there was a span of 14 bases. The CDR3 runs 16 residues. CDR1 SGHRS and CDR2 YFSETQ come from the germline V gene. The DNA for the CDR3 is TGCGCCAGCAGCTTGAGCGCTAGCGCGAGCACCGGGGAGCTGTTTTTT. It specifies CASSLSASASTGELFF. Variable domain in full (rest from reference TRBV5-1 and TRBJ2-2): KAGVTQTPRYLIKTRGQQVTLSCSPISGHRSVSWYQQTPGQGLQFLFEYFSETQRNKGNFPGRFSGRQFSNSRSEMNVSTLELGDSALYLCASSLSASASTGELFFGEGSRLTVL.

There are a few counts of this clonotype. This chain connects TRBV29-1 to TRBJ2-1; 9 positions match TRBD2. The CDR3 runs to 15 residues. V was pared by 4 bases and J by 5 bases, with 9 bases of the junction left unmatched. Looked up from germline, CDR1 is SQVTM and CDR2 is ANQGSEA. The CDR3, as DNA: TGCAGCGTTGGGAGTAGGCTAGCGGGGAACAATGAGCAGTTCTTC. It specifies CSVGSRLAGNNEQFF.

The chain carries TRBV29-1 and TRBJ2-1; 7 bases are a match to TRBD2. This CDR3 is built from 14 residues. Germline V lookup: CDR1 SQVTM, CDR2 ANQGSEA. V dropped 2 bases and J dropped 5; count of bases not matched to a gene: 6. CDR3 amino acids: CSVEIAGTHNEQFF. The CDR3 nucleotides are TGCAGCGTTGAAATAGCGGGTACCCACAATGAGCAGTTCTTC.

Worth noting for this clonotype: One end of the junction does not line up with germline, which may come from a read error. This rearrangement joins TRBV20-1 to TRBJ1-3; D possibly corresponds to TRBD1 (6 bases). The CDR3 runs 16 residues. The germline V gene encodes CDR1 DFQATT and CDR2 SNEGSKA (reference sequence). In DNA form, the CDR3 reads TGCAGTGCTAGAGTAGGGGGAACTCTCTCTGGAAACACCGTATATTTT. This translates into CSARVGGTLSGNTVYF.

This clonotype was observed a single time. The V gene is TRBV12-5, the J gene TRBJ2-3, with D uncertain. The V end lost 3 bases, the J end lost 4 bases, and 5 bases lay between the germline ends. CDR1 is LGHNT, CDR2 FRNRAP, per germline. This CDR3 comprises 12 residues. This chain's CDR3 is CASGFSPDTQYF. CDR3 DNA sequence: TGTGCTAGTGGTTTTAGTCCAGATACGCAGTATTTT.

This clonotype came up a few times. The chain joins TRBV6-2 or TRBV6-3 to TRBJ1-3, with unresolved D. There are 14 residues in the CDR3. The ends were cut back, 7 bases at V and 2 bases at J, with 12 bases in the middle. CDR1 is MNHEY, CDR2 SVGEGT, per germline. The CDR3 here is CASTQAGTGNTIYF. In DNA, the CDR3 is TGTGCCAGCACCCAGGCGGGGACTGGAAACACCATATATTTT.

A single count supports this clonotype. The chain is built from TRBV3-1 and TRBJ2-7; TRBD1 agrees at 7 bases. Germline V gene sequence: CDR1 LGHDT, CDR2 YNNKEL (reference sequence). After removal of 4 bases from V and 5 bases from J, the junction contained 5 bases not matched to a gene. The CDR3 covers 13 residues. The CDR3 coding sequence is TGTGCCAGCAGCCGGAGACAGGGTAACGAGCAGTACTTC. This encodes CASSRRQGNEQYF.

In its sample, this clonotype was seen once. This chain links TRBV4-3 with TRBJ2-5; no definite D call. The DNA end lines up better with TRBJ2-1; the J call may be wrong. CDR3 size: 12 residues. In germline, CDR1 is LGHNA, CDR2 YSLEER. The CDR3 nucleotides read TGCGCCAGCAGCAGCCAGACCAATGAGCAGTTCTTC. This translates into CASSSQTNEQFF.

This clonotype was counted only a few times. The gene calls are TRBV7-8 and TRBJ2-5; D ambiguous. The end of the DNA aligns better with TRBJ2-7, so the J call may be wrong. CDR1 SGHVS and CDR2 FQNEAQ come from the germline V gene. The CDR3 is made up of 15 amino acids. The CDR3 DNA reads TGTGCCAGCAGCTTAACCCCAGGCCTCCGCTACGAGCAGTACTTC. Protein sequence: CASSLTPGLRYEQYF.

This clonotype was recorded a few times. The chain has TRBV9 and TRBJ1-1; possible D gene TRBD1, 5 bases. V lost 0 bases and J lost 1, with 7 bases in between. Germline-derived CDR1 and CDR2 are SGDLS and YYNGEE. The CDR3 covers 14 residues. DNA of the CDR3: TGTGCCAGCAGCGTAGCAGGGACGAACACTGAAGCTTTCTTT. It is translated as CASSVAGTNTEAFF.

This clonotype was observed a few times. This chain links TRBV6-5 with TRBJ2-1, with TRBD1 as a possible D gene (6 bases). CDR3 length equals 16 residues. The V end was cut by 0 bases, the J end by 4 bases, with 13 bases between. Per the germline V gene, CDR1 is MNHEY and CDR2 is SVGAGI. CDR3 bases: TGTGCCAGCAGTTACTCGATAGGGGGATTTTACAATGAGCAGTTCTTC. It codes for CASSYSIGGFYNEQFF.

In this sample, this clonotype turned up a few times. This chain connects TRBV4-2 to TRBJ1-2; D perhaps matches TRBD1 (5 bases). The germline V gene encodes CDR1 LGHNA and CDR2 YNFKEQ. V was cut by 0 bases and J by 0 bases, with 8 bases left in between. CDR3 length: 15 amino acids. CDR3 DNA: TGTGCCAGCAGCCAAGAGACAGAAACTAACTATGGCTACACCTTC. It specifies CASSQETETNYGYTF.

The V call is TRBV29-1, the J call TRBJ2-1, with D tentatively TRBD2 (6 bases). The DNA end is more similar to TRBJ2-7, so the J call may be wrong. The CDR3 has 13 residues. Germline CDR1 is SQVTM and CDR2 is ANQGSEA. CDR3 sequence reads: CSVTSAGPNEQYF. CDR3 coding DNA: TGCAGCGTCACCTCGGCGGGACCTAACGAGCAGTACTTC.

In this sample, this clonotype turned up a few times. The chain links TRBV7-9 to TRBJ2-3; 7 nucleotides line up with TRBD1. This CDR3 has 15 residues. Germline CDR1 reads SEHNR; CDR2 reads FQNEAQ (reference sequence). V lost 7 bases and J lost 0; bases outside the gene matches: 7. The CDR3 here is CASTDQGESTDTQYF. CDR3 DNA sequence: TGTGCCAGCACCGACCAGGGGGAGAGCACAGATACGCAGTATTTT.

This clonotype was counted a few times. This CDR3 is CSVGTGVRNEQFF. CDR3 nucleotide sequence: TGCAGCGTTGGGACAGGGGTACGGAATGAGCAGTTCTTC. The rearrangement uses TRBV29-1 and TRBJ2-1, with 9 bases aligning to TRBD1. The CDR3 sequence is 13 residues long. The junction had 5 bases not matched to a gene; V was cut back by 4 bases and J by 7 bases. Germline V gene data show CDR1 as SQVTM and CDR2 as ANQGSEA.

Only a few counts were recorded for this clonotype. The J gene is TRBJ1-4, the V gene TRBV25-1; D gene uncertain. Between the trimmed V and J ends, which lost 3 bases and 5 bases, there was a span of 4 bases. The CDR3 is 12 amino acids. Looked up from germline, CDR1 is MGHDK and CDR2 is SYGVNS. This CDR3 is CASSDRNEKLFF. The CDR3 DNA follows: TGTGCCAGCAGTGACCGAAATGAAAAACTGTTTTTT.

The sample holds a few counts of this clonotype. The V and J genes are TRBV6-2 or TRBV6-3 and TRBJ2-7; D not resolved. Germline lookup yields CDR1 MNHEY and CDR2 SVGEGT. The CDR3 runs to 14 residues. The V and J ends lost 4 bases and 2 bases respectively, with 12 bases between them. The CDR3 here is CASSLGRRPYEQYF. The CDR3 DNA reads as TGTGCCAGCAGTTTGGGCAGACGACCCTACGAGCAGTACTTC.

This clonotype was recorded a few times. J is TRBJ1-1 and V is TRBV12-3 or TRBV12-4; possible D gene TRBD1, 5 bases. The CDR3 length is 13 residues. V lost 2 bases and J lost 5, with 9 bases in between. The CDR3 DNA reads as TGTGCCAGCAGTTTAATTCGGGGGACTGAAGCTTTCTTT. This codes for CASSLIRGTEAFF.

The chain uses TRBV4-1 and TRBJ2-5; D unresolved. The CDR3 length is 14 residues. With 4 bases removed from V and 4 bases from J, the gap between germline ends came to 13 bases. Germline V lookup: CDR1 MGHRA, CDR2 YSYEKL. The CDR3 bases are TGCGCCAGCAGCCTAGACGGGCTTCCAGAGACCCAGTACTTC. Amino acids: CASSLDGLPETQYF.

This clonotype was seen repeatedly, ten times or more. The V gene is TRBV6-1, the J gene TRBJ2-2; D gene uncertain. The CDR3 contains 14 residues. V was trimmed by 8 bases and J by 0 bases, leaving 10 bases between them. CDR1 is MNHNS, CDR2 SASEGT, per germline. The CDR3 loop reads CASRPFSNTGELFF. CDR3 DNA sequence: TGTGCCAGCCGGCCTTTCTCGAACACCGGGGAGCTGTTTTTT.

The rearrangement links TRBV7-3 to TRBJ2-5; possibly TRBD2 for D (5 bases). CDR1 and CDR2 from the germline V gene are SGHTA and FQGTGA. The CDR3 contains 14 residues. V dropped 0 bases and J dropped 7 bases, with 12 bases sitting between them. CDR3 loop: CASSLTGETGTQYF. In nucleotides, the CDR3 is TGTGCCAGCAGCTTAACGGGAGAGACGGGGACCCAGTACTTC. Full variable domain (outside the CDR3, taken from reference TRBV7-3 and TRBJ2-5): GAGVSQTPSNKVTEKGKYVELRCDPISGHTALYWYRQSLGQGPEFLIYFQGTGAADDSGLPNDRFFAVRPEGSVSTLKIQRTERGDSAVYLCASSLTGETGTQYFGPGTRLLVL.